This note documents a single TCR beta chain sequence. Original handling: Reference gene primer amplification yielded estimated nucleated cell counts. Repertoires were generated with immunoSEQ multiplex PCR, while TCRdb's copy carries only in-frame clones and drops some. Clone size and the V and J calls come from that table; the DNA yielded D and trimming. The sample has around 100,000 clones, 80% seen once. The data stem from a study of blood T cell repertoires in COVID-19. This CDR3 spans 16 amino acids. V lost 3 bases and J lost 1, with 14 bases in between. Germline V gene lookup returns CDR1 SGHAT and CDR2 FQNNGV.

The sequence derives from a woman between 65 and 79 years old with acute or convalescent COVID-19. The V and J genes are TRBV11-2 and TRBJ2-3; weak D call: TRBD1 (7 bases). The sequencing input was peripheral blood. The CDR3 region has the DNA TGTGCCAGCAGCTTCAGGGGGGCCGGAGGCACAGATACGCAGTATTTT. Translated: CASSFRGAGGTDTQYF.